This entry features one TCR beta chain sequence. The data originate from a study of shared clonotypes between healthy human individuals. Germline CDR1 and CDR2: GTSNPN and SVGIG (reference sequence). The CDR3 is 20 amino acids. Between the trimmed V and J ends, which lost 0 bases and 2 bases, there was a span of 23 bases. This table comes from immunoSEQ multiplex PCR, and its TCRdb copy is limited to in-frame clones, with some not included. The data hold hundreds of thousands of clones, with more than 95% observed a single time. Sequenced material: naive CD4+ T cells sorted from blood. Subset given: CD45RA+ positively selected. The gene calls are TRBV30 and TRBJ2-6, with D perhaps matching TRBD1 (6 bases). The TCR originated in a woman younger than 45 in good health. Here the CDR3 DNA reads TGTGCCTGGAGTGTTGGGCTTGGCAGGGGATTGGGTACTGGGGCCAACGTCCTGACTTTC. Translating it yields CAWSVGLGRGLGTGANVLTF. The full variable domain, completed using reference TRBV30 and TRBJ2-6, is SQTIHQWPATLVQPVGSPLSLECTVEGTSNPNLYWYRQAAGRGLQLLFYSVGIGQISSEVPQNLSASRPQDRQFILSSKKLLLSDSGFYLCAWSVGLGRGLGTGANVLTFGAGSRLTVL.